This T cell receptor (beta chain) is from a study of human T cells and chemical hapten exposure. Study context: Diphenylcyclopropenone was administered weekly to the scalp of patients throughout the roughly 24-week study.

Indicated time point: patch test 1, 2 weeks after DPC sensitization. Treatment noted: therapeutic diphenylcyclopropenone sensitization with weekly scalp DPC. RNA extraction used unfractionated whole blood as the source of total RNA. The CDR3 runs 14 residues. The V end lost 5 bases, the J end lost 1 base, and 8 bases lay between the germline ends. Germline CDR1 reads PRHDT; CDR2 reads FYEKMQ (reference sequence). TCRdb redid the calling of the RACE reads with MiXCR, one entry per CDR3 protein. The table has some 80,000 distinct CDR3 sequences, approximately 12% seen once. The chain employs TRBV13 and TRBJ1-4; no clear D gene. The TCR sequence derives from a woman in her 50s with alopecia areata. Some clones in this sample may be carry-over from other donors' samples. The specimen was whole blood, collected in connection with sensitization to the hapten diphenylcyclopropenone (DPC). The CDR3 is CASSRRGTNEKLFF. In nucleotides, the CDR3 is TGTGCCAGCAGCCGACGGGGAACTAATGAAAAACTGTTTTTT. Combining the CDR3 with reference TRBV13 and TRBJ1-4 gives the whole variable domain AAGVIQSPRHLIKEKRETATLKCYPIPRHDTVYWYQQGPGQDPQFLISFYEKMQSDKGSIPDRFSAQQFSDYHSELNMSSLELGDSALYFCASSRRGTNEKLFFGSGTQLSVL.